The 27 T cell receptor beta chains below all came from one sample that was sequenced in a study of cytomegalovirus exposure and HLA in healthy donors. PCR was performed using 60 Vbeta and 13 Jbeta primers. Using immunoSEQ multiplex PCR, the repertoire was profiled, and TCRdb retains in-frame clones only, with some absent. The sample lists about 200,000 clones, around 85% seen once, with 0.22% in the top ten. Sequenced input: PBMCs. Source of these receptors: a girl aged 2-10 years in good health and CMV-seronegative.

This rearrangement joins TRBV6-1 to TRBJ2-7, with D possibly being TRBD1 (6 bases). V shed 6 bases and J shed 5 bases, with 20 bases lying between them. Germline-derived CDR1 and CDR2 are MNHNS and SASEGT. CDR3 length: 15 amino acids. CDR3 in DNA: TGTGCCAGCAGGGATTACAGGGCCTTGGCAAACGAGCAGTACTTC. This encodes CASRDYRALANEQYF.

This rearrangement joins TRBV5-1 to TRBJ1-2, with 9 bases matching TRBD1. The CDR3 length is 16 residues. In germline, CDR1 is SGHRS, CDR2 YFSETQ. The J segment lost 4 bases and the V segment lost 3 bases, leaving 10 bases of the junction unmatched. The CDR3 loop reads CASSSNAGTGLYGYTF. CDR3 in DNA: TGCGCCAGCAGCTCAAATGCCGGGACAGGGCTCTATGGCTACACCTTC. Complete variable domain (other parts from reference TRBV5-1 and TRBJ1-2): KAGVTQTPRYLIKTRGQQVTLSCSPISGHRSVSWYQQTPGQGLQFLFEYFSETQRNKGNFPGRFSGRQFSNSRSEMNVSTLELGDSALYLCASSSNAGTGLYGYTFGSGTRLTVV.

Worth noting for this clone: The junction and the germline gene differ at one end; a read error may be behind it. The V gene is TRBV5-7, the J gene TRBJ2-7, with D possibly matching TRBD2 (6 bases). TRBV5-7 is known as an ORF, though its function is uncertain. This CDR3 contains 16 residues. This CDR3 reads CANSLETSFWTGEQYF. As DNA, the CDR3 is TGTGCCAACAGCTTGGAGACTAGTTTTTGGACGGGCGAGCAGTACTTC.

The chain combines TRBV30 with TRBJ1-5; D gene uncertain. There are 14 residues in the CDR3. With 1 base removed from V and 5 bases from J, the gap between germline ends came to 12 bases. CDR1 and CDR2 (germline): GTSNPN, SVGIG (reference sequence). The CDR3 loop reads CAWSGPGIYQPQHF. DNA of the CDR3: TGTGCCTGGAGTGGACCGGGTATTTATCAGCCCCAGCATTTT.

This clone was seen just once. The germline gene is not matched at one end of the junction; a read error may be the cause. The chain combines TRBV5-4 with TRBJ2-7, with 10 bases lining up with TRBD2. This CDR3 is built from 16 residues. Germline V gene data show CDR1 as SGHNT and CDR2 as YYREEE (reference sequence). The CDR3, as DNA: TGTGCCAGCAGCGAAAGCGGGAGGGTTGGGGATTACGAGCAGCACTTC. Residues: CASSESGRVGDYEQHF.

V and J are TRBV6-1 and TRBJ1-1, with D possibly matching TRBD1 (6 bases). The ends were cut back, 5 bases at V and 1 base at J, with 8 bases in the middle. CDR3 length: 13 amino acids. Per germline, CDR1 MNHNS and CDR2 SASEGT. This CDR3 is CASSLQGNTEAFF. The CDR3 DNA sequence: TGTGCCAGCAGTTTACAGGGGAACACTGAAGCTTTCTTT.

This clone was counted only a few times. CDR3 DNA sequence: TGTGCCAGCAGCAAAGTTGTGGGGGGAAGGGAGCAGTTCTTC. Translation gives CASSKVVGGREQFF. The rearrangement joins TRBV21-1 to TRBJ2-1; the table's D call of TRBD2 was not tested on the DNA. TRBV21-1 is a listed pseudogene. The CDR3 covers 14 residues.

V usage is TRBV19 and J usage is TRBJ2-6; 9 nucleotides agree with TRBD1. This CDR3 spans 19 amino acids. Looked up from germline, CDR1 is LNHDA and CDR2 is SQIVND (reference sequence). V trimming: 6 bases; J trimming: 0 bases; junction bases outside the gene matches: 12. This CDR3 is CASRKQGASISSGANVLTF. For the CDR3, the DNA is TGTGCCAGTAGAAAACAGGGGGCCTCAATAAGCTCTGGGGCCAACGTCCTGACTTTC.

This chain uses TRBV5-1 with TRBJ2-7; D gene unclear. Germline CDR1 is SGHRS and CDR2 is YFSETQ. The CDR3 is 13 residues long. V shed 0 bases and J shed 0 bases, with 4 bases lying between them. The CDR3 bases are TGCGCCAGCAGCTTGGCCTTCTCCTACGAGCAGTACTTC. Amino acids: CASSLAFSYEQYF.

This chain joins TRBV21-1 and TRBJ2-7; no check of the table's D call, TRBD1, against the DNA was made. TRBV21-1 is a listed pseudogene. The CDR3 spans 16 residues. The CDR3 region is CASSKEEQPASYEQYF. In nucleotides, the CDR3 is TGTGCCAGCAGCAAAGAGGAACAGCCTGCCTCCTACGAGCAGTACTTC.

Written as DNA, the CDR3 is TGTGCCAGCAGTGAATTTGAGGGAACCTACAATGAGCAGTTCTTC. Encoded protein: CASSEFEGTYNEQFF. This chain links TRBV25-1 with TRBJ2-1; D is possibly TRBD2 (5 bases). Germline lookup yields CDR1 MGHDK and CDR2 SYGVNS. This CDR3 has 15 residues. The V end lost 1 base, the J end lost 2 bases, and 9 bases lay between the germline ends.

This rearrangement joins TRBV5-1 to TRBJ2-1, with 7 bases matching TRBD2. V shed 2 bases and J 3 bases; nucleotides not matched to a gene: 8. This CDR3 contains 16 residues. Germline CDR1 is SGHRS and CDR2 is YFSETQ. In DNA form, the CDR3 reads TGCGCCAGCAGCTTCCGAACTAGCGCAAGCTACAATGAGCAGTTCTTC. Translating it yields CASSFRTSASYNEQFF.

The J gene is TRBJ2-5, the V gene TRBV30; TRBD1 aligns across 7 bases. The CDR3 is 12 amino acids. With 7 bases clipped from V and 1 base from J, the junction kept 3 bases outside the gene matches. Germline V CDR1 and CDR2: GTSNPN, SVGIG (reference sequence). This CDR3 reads CALDRFQETQYF. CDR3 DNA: TGTGCCTTGGACAGGTTCCAAGAGACCCAGTACTTC.

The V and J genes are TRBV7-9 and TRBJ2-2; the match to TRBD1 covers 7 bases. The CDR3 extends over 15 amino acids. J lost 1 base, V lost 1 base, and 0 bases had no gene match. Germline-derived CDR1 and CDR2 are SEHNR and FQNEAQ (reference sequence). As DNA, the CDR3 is TGTGCCAGCAGCTTAGGGACAGGGAACACCGGGGAGCTGTTTTTT. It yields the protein CASSLGTGNTGELFF.

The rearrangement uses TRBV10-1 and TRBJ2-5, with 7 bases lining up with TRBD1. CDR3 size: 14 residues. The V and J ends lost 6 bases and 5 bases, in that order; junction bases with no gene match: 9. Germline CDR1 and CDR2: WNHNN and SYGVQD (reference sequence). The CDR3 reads CASSYDRVAETQYF. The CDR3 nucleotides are TGCGCCAGCAGCTACGACAGGGTGGCCGAGACCCAGTACTTC.

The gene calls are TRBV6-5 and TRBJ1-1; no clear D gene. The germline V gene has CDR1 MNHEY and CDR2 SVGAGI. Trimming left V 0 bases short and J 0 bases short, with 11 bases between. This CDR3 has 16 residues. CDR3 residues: CASSYSTSRVNTEAFF. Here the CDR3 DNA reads TGTGCCAGCAGTTACTCGACTTCCCGGGTGAACACTGAAGCTTTCTTT.

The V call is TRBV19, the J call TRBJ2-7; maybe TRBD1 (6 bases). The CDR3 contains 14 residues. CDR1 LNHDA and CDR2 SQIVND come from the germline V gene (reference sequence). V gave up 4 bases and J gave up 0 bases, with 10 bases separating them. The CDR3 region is CASSTDSLSYEQYF. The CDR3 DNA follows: TGTGCCAGTAGTACGGACAGCCTCTCCTACGAGCAGTACTTC.

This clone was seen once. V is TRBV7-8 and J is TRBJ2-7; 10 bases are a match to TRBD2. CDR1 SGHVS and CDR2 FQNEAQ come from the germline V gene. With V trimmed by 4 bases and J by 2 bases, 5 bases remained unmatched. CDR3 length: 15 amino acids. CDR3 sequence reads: CASSSKRGGPYEQYF. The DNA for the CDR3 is TGTGCCAGCAGCTCCAAGCGGGGGGGCCCCTACGAGCAGTACTTC.

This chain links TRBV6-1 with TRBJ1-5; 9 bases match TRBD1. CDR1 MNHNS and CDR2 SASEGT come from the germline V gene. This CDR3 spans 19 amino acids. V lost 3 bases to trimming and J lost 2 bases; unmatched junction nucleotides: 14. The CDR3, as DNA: TGTGCCAGCAGTGACCGGGACAGGGCCACTAACAGGGGCAATCAGCCCCAGCATTTT. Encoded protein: CASSDRDRATNRGNQPQHF.

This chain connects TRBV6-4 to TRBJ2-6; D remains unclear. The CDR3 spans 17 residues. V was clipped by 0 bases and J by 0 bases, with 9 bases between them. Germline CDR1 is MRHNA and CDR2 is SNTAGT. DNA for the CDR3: TGTGCCAGCAGTGACTCCAGGATCACCTCTGGGGCCAACGTCCTGACTTTC. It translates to CASSDSRITSGANVLTF.

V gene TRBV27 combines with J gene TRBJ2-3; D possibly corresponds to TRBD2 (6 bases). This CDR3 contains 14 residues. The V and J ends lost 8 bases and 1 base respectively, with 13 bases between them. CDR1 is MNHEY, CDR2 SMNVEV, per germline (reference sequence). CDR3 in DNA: TGTGCCAGCTGCTCCAGCGGGTGCACAGATACGCAGTATTTT. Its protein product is CASCSSGCTDTQYF.

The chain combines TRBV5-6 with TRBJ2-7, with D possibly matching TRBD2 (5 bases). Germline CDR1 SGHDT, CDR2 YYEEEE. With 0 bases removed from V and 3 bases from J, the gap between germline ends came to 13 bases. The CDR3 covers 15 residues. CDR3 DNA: TGTGCCAGCAGCTTGGTGGGCAGAGGACTCTACGAGCAGTACTTC. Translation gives CASSLVGRGLYEQYF.

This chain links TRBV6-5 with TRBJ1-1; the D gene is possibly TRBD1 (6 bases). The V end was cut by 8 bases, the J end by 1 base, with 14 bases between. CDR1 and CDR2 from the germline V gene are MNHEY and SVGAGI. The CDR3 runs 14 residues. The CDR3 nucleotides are TGTGCCAGCTATAAGGGACAAGGGAACACTGAAGCTTTCTTT. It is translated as CASYKGQGNTEAFF.

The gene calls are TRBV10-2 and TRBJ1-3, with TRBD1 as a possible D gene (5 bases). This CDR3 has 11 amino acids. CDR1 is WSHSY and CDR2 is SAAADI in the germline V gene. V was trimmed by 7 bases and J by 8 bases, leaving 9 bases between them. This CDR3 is CASNGGDTIYF. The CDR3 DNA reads TGCGCCAGCAACGGGGGGGACACCATATATTTT.

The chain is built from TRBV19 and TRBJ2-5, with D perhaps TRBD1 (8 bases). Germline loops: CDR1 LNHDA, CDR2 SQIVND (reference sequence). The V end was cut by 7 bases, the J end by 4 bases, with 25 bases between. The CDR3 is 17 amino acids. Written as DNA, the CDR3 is TGTGCCAGTACCAGAGACTCAACAGGGGGGGGGCGAGAGACCCAGTACTTC. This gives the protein CASTRDSTGGGRETQYF. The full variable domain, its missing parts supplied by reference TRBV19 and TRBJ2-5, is DGGITQSPKYLFRKEGQNVTLSCEQNLNHDAMYWYRQDPGQGLRLIYYSQIVNDFQKGDIAEGYSVSREKKESFPLTVTSAQKNPTAFYLCASTRDSTGGGRETQYFGPGTRLLVL.

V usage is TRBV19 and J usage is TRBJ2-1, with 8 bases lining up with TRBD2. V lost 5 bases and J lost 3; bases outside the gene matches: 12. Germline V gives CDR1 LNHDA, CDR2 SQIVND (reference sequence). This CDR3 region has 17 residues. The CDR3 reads CASSGPPLAAYYNEQFF. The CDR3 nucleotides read TGTGCCAGTAGTGGGCCTCCACTAGCGGCGTACTACAATGAGCAGTTCTTC.

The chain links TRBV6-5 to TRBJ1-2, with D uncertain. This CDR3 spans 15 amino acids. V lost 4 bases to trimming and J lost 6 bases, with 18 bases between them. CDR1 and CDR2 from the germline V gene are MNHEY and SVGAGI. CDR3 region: CASSFNLGGRDGYTF. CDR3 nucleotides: TGTGCCAGCAGTTTTAACCTAGGAGGGAGGGATGGCTACACCTTC.